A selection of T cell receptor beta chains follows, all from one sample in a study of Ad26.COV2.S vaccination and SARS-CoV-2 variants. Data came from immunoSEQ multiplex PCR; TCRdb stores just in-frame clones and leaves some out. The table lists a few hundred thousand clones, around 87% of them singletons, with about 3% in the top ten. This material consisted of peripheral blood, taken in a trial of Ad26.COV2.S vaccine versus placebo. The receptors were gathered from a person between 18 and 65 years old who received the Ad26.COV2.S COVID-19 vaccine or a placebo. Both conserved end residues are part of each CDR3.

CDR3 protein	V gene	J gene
CASSLVGTRQYNEQFF	TRBV13	TRBJ2-1
CASSYRGESNQPQHF	TRBV6-2/TRBV6-3	TRBJ1-5
CASSQPGAGSYEQYF	TRBV4-1	TRBJ2-7
CASSSDRSGYGYTF	TRBV6-5	TRBJ1-2
CASSPPLRGMTYEQYF	TRBV11-2	TRBJ2-7
CAISVALDYTF	TRBV10-3	TRBJ1-2
CASSQGTVKNTEAFF	TRBV4-2	TRBJ1-1
CASSLGGLRGQATNEKLFF	TRBV6-2/TRBV6-3	TRBJ1-4
CASSLLKLKGGSAKETQYF	TRBV5-1	TRBJ2-5
CASSEWGDSPLHF	TRBV18	TRBJ1-6
CASSAYRGTEAFF	TRBV3-1/TRBV3-2	TRBJ1-1
CASSSTPTSSEFF	TRBV6-6	TRBJ2-1
CAWSVTGTEAFF	TRBV30	TRBJ1-1
CASSYSNGREQYF	TRBV6-2/TRBV6-3	TRBJ2-7
CASSLTALGGVEFF	TRBV7-2	TRBJ2-1